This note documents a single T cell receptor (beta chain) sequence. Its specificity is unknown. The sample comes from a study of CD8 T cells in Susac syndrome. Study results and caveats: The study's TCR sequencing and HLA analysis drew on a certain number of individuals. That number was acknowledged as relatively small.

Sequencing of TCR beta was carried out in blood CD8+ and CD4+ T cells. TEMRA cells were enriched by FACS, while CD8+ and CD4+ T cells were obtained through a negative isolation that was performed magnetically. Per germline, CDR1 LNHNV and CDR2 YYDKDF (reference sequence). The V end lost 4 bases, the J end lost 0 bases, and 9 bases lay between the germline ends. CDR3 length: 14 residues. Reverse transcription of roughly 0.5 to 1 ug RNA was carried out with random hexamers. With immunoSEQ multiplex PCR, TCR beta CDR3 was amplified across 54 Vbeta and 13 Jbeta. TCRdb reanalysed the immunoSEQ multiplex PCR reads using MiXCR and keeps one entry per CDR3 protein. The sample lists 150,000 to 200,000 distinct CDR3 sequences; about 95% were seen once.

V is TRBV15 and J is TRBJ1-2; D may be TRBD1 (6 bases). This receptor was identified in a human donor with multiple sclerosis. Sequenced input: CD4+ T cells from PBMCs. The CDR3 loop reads CATSIGQPNYGYTF. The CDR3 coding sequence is TGTGCCACCAGCATTGGACAGCCTAACTATGGCTACACCTTC.